Each of the 13 T cell receptor beta chains below was sequenced from the same sample in a study of cytomegalovirus exposure and HLA in healthy donors. PCR primers comprised 60 Vbeta and 13 Jbeta primers. Produced via immunoSEQ multiplex PCR; TCRdb's table is partial and in-frame only. The sample holds fewer than 200,000 clones, more than 65% seen once. Sequenced input: PBMCs. The receptors originated from a male donor in good health and CMV-seronegative.

The genes are TRBV2 and TRBJ1-5, with D perhaps TRBD1 (5 bases). This CDR3 spans 14 amino acids. Germline CDR1 reads SNHLY; CDR2 reads FYNNEI. Trimming cost V 3 bases and J 3 bases, with 9 bases left between them. CDR3 bases: TGTGCCAGCAGTGATCGACAGACCAATCAGCCCCAGCATTTT. This codes for CASSDRQTNQPQHF.

This clone came up a few times. The rearrangement uses TRBV11-2 and TRBJ1-2, with TRBD1 as a possible D gene (5 bases). Per the germline V gene, CDR1 is SGHAT and CDR2 is FQNNGV. This CDR3 spans 15 amino acids. V was pared by 1 base and J by 7 bases, with 16 bases between. The DNA of the CDR3 is TGTGCCAGCAGCTTAGCGGCAGGGTCGTCTGTTGGCTACACCTTC. Encoded protein: CASSLAAGSSVGYTF.

This clone has a handful of counts. The chain employs TRBV7-2 and TRBJ2-2; the match to TRBD2 covers 8 bases. This CDR3 is 16 amino acids long. Per germline, CDR1 SGHTA and CDR2 FQGNSA. V was clipped by 6 bases and J by 7 bases; unmatched bases: 13. The CDR3 is CASRVPGLGVGGELFF. The CDR3 DNA sequence: TGTGCCAGCAGGGTACCGGGACTAGGGGTAGGCGGGGAGCTGTTTTTT.

This clone appeared a single time. V is TRBV5-1 and J is TRBJ1-1, with D possibly TRBD1 on 5 matching bases. Trimming cost V 0 bases and J 1 base, with 10 bases left between them. The CDR3 spans 15 residues. Germline assignment: CDR1 SGHRS and CDR2 YFSETQ. The chain's CDR3 is CASSLDHRSNTEAFF. The CDR3 DNA sequence: TGCGCCAGCAGCTTGGATCACAGGTCGAACACTGAAGCTTTCTTT. The full variable domain, in which reference TRBV5-1 and TRBJ1-1 provide the parts outside the CDR3, is KAGVTQTPRYLIKTRGQQVTLSCSPISGHRSVSWYQQTPGQGLQFLFEYFSETQRNKGNFPGRFSGRQFSNSRSEMNVSTLELGDSALYLCASSLDHRSNTEAFFGQGTRLTVV.

This clone came up once. An end of the junction does not agree with germline; a read error may underlie this. This chain joins TRBV7-9 and TRBJ2-3, with TRBD1 as a possible D gene (6 bases). The germline V gene encodes CDR1 SEHNR and CDR2 FQNEAQ (reference sequence). The CDR3 covers 17 residues. CDR3 bases: TGTTCCAGCAGCTTAATGGGGTTGGCAGGGGGCACAGATACGCAGTATTTT. Its protein is CSSSLMGLAGGTDTQYF.

V usage is TRBV27 and J usage is TRBJ1-2; D uncertain. The germline V gene has CDR1 MNHEY and CDR2 SMNVEV (reference sequence). This CDR3 contains 14 residues. V dropped 5 bases and J dropped 0 bases, with 10 bases sitting between them. CDR3 amino acids: CASSRANSNYGYTF. The CDR3 nucleotides read TGTGCCAGCAGTCGTGCTAATTCTAACTATGGCTACACCTTC.

The V and J genes are TRBV10-3 and TRBJ1-5, with D uncertain. V was pared by 8 bases and J by 6 bases, with 11 bases between. Looked up from germline, CDR1 is ENHRY and CDR2 is SYGVKD. This CDR3 has 12 residues. CDR3: CAISPGSQPQHF. CDR3 in DNA: TGTGCCATCTCCCCCGGGAGTCAGCCCCAGCATTTT.

The V and J genes are TRBV14 and TRBJ2-3; the match to TRBD2 covers 7 bases. Germline lookup yields CDR1 SGHDN and CDR2 FVKESK. There are 14 residues in the CDR3. V shed 10 bases, J shed 0 bases, and the junction held 7 bases outside the gene matches. The CDR3 is CANRSGPSTDTQYF. CDR3 nucleotide sequence: TGTGCCAACCGTAGCGGGCCTAGCACAGATACGCAGTATTTT. Full variable domain (outside the CDR3, taken from reference TRBV14 and TRBJ2-3): EAGVTQFPSHSVIEKGQTVTLRCDPISGHDNLYWYRRVMGKEIKFLLHFVKESKQDESGMPNNRFLAERTGGTYSTLKVQPAELEDSGVYFCANRSGPSTDTQYFGPGTRLTVL.

CDR3 amino acids: CASTDYKSYNEQFF. The CDR3, as DNA: TGTGCCAGTACGGACTATAAATCTTACAATGAGCAGTTCTTC. The V call is TRBV19, the J call TRBJ2-1; the D gene is possibly TRBD2 (6 bases). The CDR3 is 14 amino acids. V was trimmed by 7 bases and J by 4 bases, leaving 14 bases between them. Germline-derived CDR1 and CDR2 are LNHDA and SQIVND (reference sequence).

By share of the sample, this clone is medium-sized. The rearrangement joins TRBV12-2 to TRBJ2-1; the table's D gene call, TRBD1, was not cross checked with the DNA. TRBV12-2 is classified as a pseudogene. The length of the CDR3 is 11 residues. The CDR3 spells CASRQGGEQFF. The CDR3 region has the DNA TGTGCAAGTCGACAGGGGGGAGAGCAGTTCTTC.

This clone was detected only a few times. The chain carries TRBV2 and TRBJ2-3, with D possibly matching TRBD2 (5 bases). V was clipped by 6 bases and J by 5 bases, with 9 bases between them. Germline CDR1 SNHLY, CDR2 FYNNEI. The CDR3 sequence is 12 residues long. CDR3 loop: CASRPEGDTQYF. CDR3 bases: TGTGCCAGCAGACCCGAGGGAGATACGCAGTATTTT.

The chain combines TRBV5-5 with TRBJ2-2; TRBD1 matches at 11 bases. V trimming: 0 bases; J trimming: 2 bases; junction bases outside the gene matches: 9. CDR1 and CDR2 from the germline V gene are SGHKS and YYEKEE (reference sequence). CDR3 length: 19 residues. The CDR3 region is CASSLGASGTGGNTGELFF. As DNA, the CDR3 is TGTGCCAGCAGCTTGGGTGCCAGTGGGACAGGGGGTAACACCGGGGAGCTGTTTTTT.

A single count supports this clone. The chain couples TRBV5-5 to TRBJ2-2, with a weak D call TRBD1 (5 bases). V was pared by 0 bases and J by 8 bases, with 14 bases between. This CDR3 has 15 amino acids. Germline CDR1 reads SGHKS; CDR2 reads YYEKEE (reference sequence). Written as DNA, the CDR3 is TGTGCCAGCAGCTTGGGCACAGGAGAAGGAGGGGAGCTGTTTTTT. It translates to CASSLGTGEGGELFF. Complete variable domain (other parts from reference TRBV5-5 and TRBJ2-2): DAGVTQSPTHLIKTRGQQVTLRCSPISGHKSVSWYQQVLGQGPQFIFQYYEKEERGRGNFPDRFSARQFPNYSSELNVNALLLGDSALYLCASSLGTGEGGELFFGEGSRLTVL.